The rows below give T cell receptor beta chains drawn from one sample of a study of blood T cell repertoires in COVID-19. The protocol was immunoSEQ multiplex PCR, while the TCRdb copy is restricted to in-frame clones and leaves out a portion. The data show fewer than 250,000 clones, around four fifths seen once. Material: peripheral blood. The source is a woman at least 80 years old with COVID-19, enrolled during active disease. The conserved cysteine and the conserved F or W are not part of the CDR3 here.

>13|TRBV5-6|TRBJ1-2
ASSPPRGANYGYT
>10|TRBV27|TRBJ1-1
ASSPQRTEAF
>15|TRBV7-2|TRBJ1-6
ASSLMSSSSYNSPLH
>14|TRBV4-3|TRBJ2-4
ASSQGRGGTKNIQY
>13|TRBV6-5|TRBJ2-5
ASKRGTSDQETQY
>12|TRBV10-2|TRBJ2-2
ASRGQGRSGELF
>13|TRBV3-1/TRBV3-2|TRBJ1-1
ASSQDSGSVTEAF
>12|TRBV5-1|TRBJ1-6
ASSLGQDLSPLH
>13|TRBV6-4|TRBJ1-1
ASSDSSATGAEAF
>12|TRBV11-3|TRBJ1-1
ASSSRGRDTEAF
>15|TRBV3-1/TRBV3-2|TRBJ1-4
ASSSGTILLTNEKLF
>12|TRBV19|TRBJ2-3
ASNAGGGTDTQY
>12|TRBV5-4|TRBJ2-5
ASSSQGSQETQY
>16|TRBV27|TRBJ2-2
ASSFGLAGGRNTGELF
>13|TRBV5-1|TRBJ1-6
ASSLEGAGNSPLH
>14|TRBV7-9|TRBJ2-2
ASSPGQGAVTGELF
>12|TRBV7-9|TRBJ1-5
ASSLGTGAQPQH
>14|TRBV28|TRBJ2-1
ASSLLRTSGGREQF
>14|TRBV9|TRBJ1-1
ASSVDLGQGNTEAF
>10|TRBV6-5|TRBJ2-2
ASSRGIGELF
>11|TRBV5-6|TRBJ1-2
ASSLATGDGYT
>17|TRBV19|TRBJ2-4
ASTPEVGGHKLAKNIQY